This T cell receptor beta chain came from a study of CD8 T cells in Susac syndrome. RNA, at about 0.45 to 1 ug, was reverse transcribed with random hexamers. TCRdb re-derived calls from the immunoSEQ multiplex PCR reads in MiXCR, one entry per CDR3 protein. The sample has 150,000 to 200,000 distinct CDR3 sequences; 85% to 95% are singletons. The CDR3 length is 14 residues. Trimming removed 4 bases at V and 5 bases at J, with 15 bases between. CDR1 SQVTM and CDR2 ANQGSEA come from the germline V gene. Specimen: CD4+ T cells from PBMCs. The clonotype comes from a human donor in good health. V gene TRBV29-1 combines with J gene TRBJ1-5; D might be TRBD1 (5 bases). The CDR3 DNA sequence: TGCAGCGTTGTCATCGGCGGGGGAGATCAGCCCCAGCATTTT. It is translated as CSVVIGGGDQPQHF.